This is a list of T cell receptor beta chains from one sample in a study of T cells in localized non-small cell lung cancer. Here immunoSEQ multiplex PCR was the method, and the copy in TCRdb shows in-frame clones only, minus some. The sample contains some 140,000 clones, approximately 88% of which appear only once. Material: peripheral blood, obtained before any cancer treatment. These receptors were collected from a female donor over 55 with stage I lung adenocarcinoma. Both conserved end residues are part of each CDR3. The order of the fields is CDR3 protein, CDR3 DNA, V gene, clone size, J gene, CDR3 length, D gene. D genes are given only for firm matches. Size is omitted from some rows. Given values are once, few, many or a class for expanded clones.

CDR3: CASSRTGSDEKLFF
DNA: TGTGCCAGCAGCAGGACAGGGTCGGATGAAAAACTGTTTTTT
V: TRBV6-5
size: NA
J: TRBJ1-4
length: 14
D: TRBD1

CDR3: CAWSPGGQPQHF
DNA: TGTGCCTGGAGCCCGGGAGGGCAGCCCCAGCATTTT
V: TRBV30
size: NA
J: TRBJ1-5
length: 12
D: NA

CDR3: CASSRASREGRDTQYF
DNA: TGCGCCAGCAGCCGGGCATCTAGGGAGGGCCGGGATACGCAGTATTTT
V: TRBV4-1
size: NA
J: TRBJ2-3
length: 16
D: TRBD2

CDR3: CASSHRQELFF
DNA: TGTGCCAGCAGCCACCGGCAGGAACTGTTTTTT
V: TRBV6-6
size: NA
J: TRBJ1-4
length: 11
D: NA

CDR3: CASPNEEREGTEAFF
DNA: TGTGCCAGCCCCAATGAGGAACGGGAGGGCACTGAAGCTTTCTTT
V: TRBV21-1
size: NA
J: TRBJ1-1
length: 15
D: NA

CDR3: CASSLFFGIGEQYF
DNA: TGTGCCAGCAGTTTATTCTTCGGGATCGGGGAGCAGTACTTC
V: TRBV27
size: NA
J: TRBJ2-7
length: 14
D: NA

CDR3: CSVMNTEAFF
DNA: TGCAGCGTTATGAACACTGAAGCTTTCTTT
V: TRBV29-1
size: few
J: TRBJ1-1
length: 10
D: NA

CDR3: CSVGLAGGGQETQYF
DNA: TGCAGCGTTGGACTAGCGGGAGGGGGGCAAGAGACCCAGTACTTC
V: TRBV29-1
size: NA
J: TRBJ2-5
length: 15
D: TRBD2

CDR3: CASSLAGGAYEQYF
DNA: TGTGCCAGCAGCTTAGCGGGAGGCGCCTACGAGCAGTACTTC
V: TRBV5-6
size: NA
J: TRBJ2-7
length: 14
D: TRBD2

CDR3: CASSTGVGADTQYF
DNA: TGTGCCAGCAGTACGGGGGTCGGGGCAGATACGCAGTATTTT
V: TRBV9
size: NA
J: TRBJ2-3
length: 14
D: NA

CDR3: CASSPNLNDRYNEQFF
DNA: TGTGCCAGCTCACCAAACCTAAACGACAGATACAATGAGCAGTTCTTC
V: TRBV18
size: few
J: TRBJ2-1
length: 16
D: NA

CDR3: CASSPSTPGTQYF
DNA: TGCGCCAGCAGCCCCTCTACACCTGGTACGCAGTATTTT
V: TRBV5-1
size: NA
J: TRBJ2-3
length: 13
D: NA

CDR3: CASSGYGVEQFF
DNA: TGTGCCAGCAGTGGCTATGGGGTTGAGCAGTTCTTC
V: TRBV25-1
size: NA
J: TRBJ2-1
length: 12
D: NA

CDR3: CASSLTYGGYGYTF
DNA: TGTGCCAGCAGCTTAACGTACGGGGGATATGGCTACACCTTC
V: TRBV7-3
size: NA
J: TRBJ1-2
length: 14
D: NA

CDR3: CASSFPGPQETQYF
DNA: TGTGCCAGCAGCTTCCCAGGCCCTCAAGAGACCCAGTACTTC
V: TRBV5-6
size: NA
J: TRBJ2-5
length: 14
D: NA

CDR3: CASSLGGRSDEQFF
DNA: TGTGCCAGCAGCCTCGGCGGGAGAAGCGATGAGCAGTTCTTC
V: TRBV5-4
size: once
J: TRBJ2-1
length: 14
D: TRBD2

CDR3: CASGDSNQPQHF
DNA: TGTGCCAGCGGGGATAGCAATCAGCCCCAGCATTTT
V: TRBV9
size: NA
J: TRBJ1-5
length: 12
D: NA

CDR3: CASSGQGRGYTF
DNA: TGTGCCAGCTCCGGTCAGGGGCGCGGCTACACCTTC
V: TRBV28
size: NA
J: TRBJ1-2
length: 12
D: NA

CDR3: CASSLRGDRQNIQYF
DNA: TGTGCCAGCAGTTTAAGGGGGGACAGACAAAACATTCAGTACTTC
V: TRBV27
size: NA
J: TRBJ2-4
length: 15
D: NA

CDR3: CASGSLGGEQYF
DNA: TGCGCCAGCGGATCCCTTGGAGGCGAGCAGTACTTC
V: TRBV5-1
size: NA
J: TRBJ2-7
length: 12
D: NA

CDR3: CASSYVETQYF
DNA: TGTGCCAGCAGTTATGTGGAGACCCAGTACTTC
V: TRBV2
size: once
J: TRBJ2-5
length: 11
D: NA

CDR3: CASSERGTYNEQFF
DNA: TGTGCCAGCAGCGAGCGGGGGACTTACAATGAGCAGTTCTTC
V: TRBV2
size: NA
J: TRBJ2-1
length: 14
D: TRBD2